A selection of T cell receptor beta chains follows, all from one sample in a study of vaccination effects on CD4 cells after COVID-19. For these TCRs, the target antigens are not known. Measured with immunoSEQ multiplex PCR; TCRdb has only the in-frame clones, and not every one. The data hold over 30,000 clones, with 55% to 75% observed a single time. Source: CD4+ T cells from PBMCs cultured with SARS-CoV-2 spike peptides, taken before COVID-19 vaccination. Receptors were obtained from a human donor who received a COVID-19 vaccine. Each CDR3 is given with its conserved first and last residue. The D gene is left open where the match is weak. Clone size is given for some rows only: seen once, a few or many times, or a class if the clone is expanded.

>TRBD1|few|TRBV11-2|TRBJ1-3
CASSSQGTGNTIYF
TGTGCCAGCAGCTCACAGGGGACTGGAAACACCATATATTTT
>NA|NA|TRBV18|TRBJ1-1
CASGSQNTEAFF
TGTGCCAGCGGTAGCCAGAACACTGAAGCTTTCTTT
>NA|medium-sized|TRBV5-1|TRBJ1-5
CASSLVPGGNQPQHF
TGCGCCAGCAGCTTGGTGCCAGGGGGCAATCAGCCCCAGCATTTT
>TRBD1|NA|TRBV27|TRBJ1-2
CASSLSKGAPYGYTF
TGTGCCAGCAGTTTATCAAAGGGGGCCCCCTATGGCTACACCTTC
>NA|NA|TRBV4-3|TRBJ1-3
CASSQEGVSGNTIYF
TGCGCCAGCAGCCAAGAAGGAGTATCTGGAAACACCATATATTTT
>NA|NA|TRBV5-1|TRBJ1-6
CASSSDRRNSPLHF
TGCGCCAGCAGCTCGGACAGAAGAAATTCACCCCTCCACTTT
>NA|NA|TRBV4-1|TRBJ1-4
CASSQVMGFNEKLFF
TGCGCCAGCAGCCAAGTAATGGGTTTCAATGAAAAACTGTTTTTT
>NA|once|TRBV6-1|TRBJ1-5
CASSEGPNQPQHF
TGTGCCAGCAGTGAGGGTCCCAATCAGCCCCAGCATTTT
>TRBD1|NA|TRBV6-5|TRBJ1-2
CASSPRRTGDYGYTF
TGTGCCAGCAGTCCTCGACGGACAGGAGACTATGGCTACACCTTC
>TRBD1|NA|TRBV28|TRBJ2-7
CASTPGQGAYEQYF
TGTGCCAGCACCCCTGGACAGGGGGCCTACGAGCAGTACTTC
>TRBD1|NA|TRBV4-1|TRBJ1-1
CASNLQGSTEAFF
TGCGCCAGCAATCTACAGGGGAGTACTGAAGCTTTCTTT
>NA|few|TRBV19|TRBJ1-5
CASTARQNQPQHF
TGTGCCAGTACGGCTCGCCAAAATCAGCCCCAGCATTTT
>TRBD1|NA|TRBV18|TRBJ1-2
CASSADRVLNYGYTF
TGTGCCAGCTCAGCCGACAGGGTACTCAACTATGGCTACACCTTC
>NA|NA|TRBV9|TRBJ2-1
CASSVLDNPYYNEQFF
TGTGCCAGCAGCGTCTTGGACAACCCGTACTACAATGAGCAGTTCTTC
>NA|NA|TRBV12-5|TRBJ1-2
CASGELQGIGYTF
TGTGCTAGTGGGGAACTACAGGGTATTGGCTACACCTTC
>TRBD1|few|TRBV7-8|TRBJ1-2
CASSPFGGRGRRDDYGYTF
TGTGCCAGCAGCCCCTTCGGCGGCAGGGGGCGAAGAGACGACTATGGCTACACCTTC
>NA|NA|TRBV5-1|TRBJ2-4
CASSVDKNIQYF
TGCGCCAGCAGCGTAGACAAAAACATTCAGTACTTC
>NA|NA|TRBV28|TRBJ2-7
CASTPGTLIWEQYF
TGTGCCAGCACTCCCGGGACACTAATTTGGGAGCAGTACTTC